The 27 T cell receptor beta chains presented below share a single source sample, sequenced in a study of control samples from healthy donors and cancer patients (dated by TCRdb to the early 2020s). The library was made by the immunoSEQ multiplex PCR assay. Drawn from immuneACCESS, this table holds only the in-frame rearrangements with V and J called that TCRdb kept. Clones are partly lost; checked studies trace under half to an unresolved V gene and leave the rest unexplained. Counted in this sample were fewer than 300,000 clones; approximately 80% of them appeared once. 13% of the sample is taken by the ten largest. The material sequenced was PBMCs. The receptors here all came from a woman aged 55-70 years with lung cancer.

The chain joins TRBV6-6 to TRBJ1-3; tentative D call: TRBD1 (5 bases). Germline V gives CDR1 MNHNY, CDR2 SVGAGI (reference sequence). The CDR3 length is 16 residues. The V gene lost 4 bases and the J gene lost 0 bases, with 13 bases spanning the gap. Here the CDR3 DNA reads TGTGCCAGCAGTTGGGACCGCGGCCTCTCTGGAAACACCATATATTTT. Translating gives CASSWDRGLSGNTIYF.

This clone was detected only once. The CDR3 spells CASSYSFAGGDETQYF. Here the CDR3 DNA reads TGTGCCAGCAGTTACTCGTTCGCAGGGGGCGATGAGACCCAGTACTTC. The chain links TRBV6-5 to TRBJ2-5; 8 nucleotides line up with TRBD1. Germline CDR1 MNHEY, CDR2 SVGAGI. The ends lost 0 bases at V and 5 bases at J; junction bases unmatched: 8. CDR3 length: 16 residues.

The chain has TRBV6-2 or TRBV6-3 and TRBJ2-3, with TRBD1 as a possible D gene (6 bases). V was shortened by 2 bases and J by 5 bases, with 14 bases between the two germline ends. The CDR3 covers 15 residues. Germline assignment: CDR1 MNHEY and CDR2 SVGEGT. The CDR3 sequence: CASSYTLPGQDTQYF. CDR3 DNA: TGTGCCAGCAGTTACACCCTCCCGGGACAAGATACGCAGTATTTT.

The V and J genes are TRBV11-1 and TRBJ2-1; 11 bases are shared with TRBD2. The junction had 11 bases not matched to a gene; V was cut back by 6 bases and J by 10 bases. The germline V gene encodes CDR1 SGHAT and CDR2 FQDESV (reference sequence). This CDR3 spans 15 amino acids. CDR3 protein: CASRPTSGGWGEQFF. CDR3 nucleotides: TGTGCCAGCAGGCCAACTAGCGGGGGCTGGGGGGAGCAGTTCTTC. Filled out from reference TRBV11-1 and TRBJ2-1, the complete variable domain reads EAEVAQSPRYKITEKSQAVAFWCDPISGHATLYWYRQILGQGPELLVQFQDESVVDDSQLPKDRFSAERLKGVDSTLKIQPAELGDSAMYLCASRPTSGGWGEQFFGPGTRLTVL.

The J gene is TRBJ1-6, the V gene TRBV6-2 or TRBV6-3, with D possibly TRBD1 on 5 matching bases. The germline V gene has CDR1 MNHEY and CDR2 SVGEGT. V was clipped by 1 base and J by 5 bases, with 9 bases between them. The CDR3 has 15 amino acids. This chain's CDR3 is CASSYWDADNSPLHF. The CDR3 DNA reads as TGTGCCAGCAGTTACTGGGACGCAGATAATTCACCCCTCCACTTT.

J is TRBJ2-2 and V is TRBV27, with TRBD1 matching over 12 bases. The CDR3 spans 17 residues. V was clipped by 8 bases and J by 4 bases; unmatched bases: 11. Germline values: CDR1 MNHEY, CDR2 SMNVEV (reference sequence). The CDR3: CASHPQGQGASTGELFF. The CDR3 DNA reads TGTGCCAGCCACCCCCAGGGACAGGGGGCGAGCACCGGGGAGCTGTTTTTT.

The chain joins TRBV10-3 to TRBJ1-2, with D uncertain. Per germline, CDR1 ENHRY and CDR2 SYGVKD. The germline V and J ends were trimmed by 0 bases and 5 bases, with 7 bases remaining between them. The CDR3 length is 13 residues. CDR3 bases: TGTGCCATCAGTGAGTCGAGGGAATATGGCTACACCTTC. Protein: CAISESREYGYTF.

The chain combines TRBV4-2 with TRBJ2-2; D might be TRBD2 (6 bases). In germline, CDR1 is LGHNA, CDR2 YNFKEQ. This CDR3 spans 20 amino acids. V lost 1 base, J lost 3 bases, and 24 bases lay in between. The CDR3 DNA follows: TGTGCCAGCAGCCAAGGGGGCCCGGGAGCCGAACCACTTGACACCGGGGAGCTGTTTTTT. Protein: CASSQGGPGAEPLDTGELFF.

This rearrangement joins TRBV15 to TRBJ1-6, with D perhaps TRBD1 (5 bases). V lost 4 bases, J lost 6 bases, and 16 bases lay in between. Germline loops: CDR1 LNHNV, CDR2 YYDKDF (reference sequence). The CDR3 totals 16 residues. CDR3 amino acids: CATSTEVPGLNSPLHF. The CDR3 nucleotides read TGTGCCACCAGCACCGAGGTGCCGGGGCTTAATTCACCCCTCCACTTT. The entire variable domain, with the rest obtained from reference TRBV15 and TRBJ1-6, is as follows: DAMVIQNPRYQVTQFGKPVTLSCSQTLNHNVMYWYQQKSSQAPKLLFHYYDKDFNNEADTPDNFQSRRPNTSFCFLDIRSPGLGDTAMYLCATSTEVPGLNSPLHFGNGTRLTVT.

V usage is TRBV7-9 and J usage is TRBJ1-2; D is unclear. From germline, CDR1 is SEHNR and CDR2 FQNEAQ (reference sequence). This CDR3 has 13 residues. The V gene lost 5 bases and the J gene lost 10 bases, with 17 bases spanning the gap. The CDR3 sequence is CASSLSAGLHYTF. The CDR3 nucleotides read TGTGCCAGCAGCCTCTCGGCGGGCCTACACTACACCTTC.

This chain connects TRBV11-1 to TRBJ2-1, with D tentatively TRBD2 (7 bases). The germline gives CDR1 SGHAT, CDR2 FQDESV (reference sequence). The CDR3 runs to 16 residues. V was clipped by 1 base and J by 5 bases, with 15 bases between them. The CDR3 region is CASSLGGRGGHNEQFF. The CDR3 region has the DNA TGTGCCAGCAGCTTAGGTGGAAGGGGGGGTCACAATGAGCAGTTCTTC.

The chain is built from TRBV7-9 and TRBJ1-2; D uncertain. The V end lost 0 bases, the J end lost 8 bases, and 13 bases lay between the germline ends. CDR1 is SEHNR and CDR2 is FQNEAQ in the germline V gene (reference sequence). The CDR3 extends over 14 amino acids. CDR3 in amino acids: CASSLATAPRGYTF. DNA of the CDR3: TGTGCCAGCAGCTTAGCTACAGCACCCAGAGGCTACACCTTC.

The chain links TRBV18 to TRBJ2-3; 14 bases line up with TRBD2. The V and J ends lost 4 bases and 3 bases, in that order; junction bases with no gene match: 6. CDR1 is KGHSH and CDR2 is LQKENI in the germline V gene. The CDR3 covers 17 residues. The CDR3 nucleotides read TGTGCCAGCTCACTCGGGACTAGCGGGAGTGGTACAGATACGCAGTATTTT. Encoded protein: CASSLGTSGSGTDTQYF.

With regard to this clone: One end of the junction fails to match germline, which may point to a read error. This sequence joins TRBV7-9 and TRBJ1-4, with D possibly TRBD1 on 6 matching bases. The CDR3 contains 15 residues. The V gene's germline CDR1 is SEHNR and CDR2 FQNEAQ (reference sequence). DNA of the CDR3: TGTGCCAGCAGATTAGGGGGTGCGTCCAGTGAAAAACTGTTTTTT. Protein product: CASRLGGASSEKLFF.

This chain links TRBV2 with TRBJ2-5, with D possibly being TRBD2 (5 bases). With 3 bases removed from V and 7 bases from J, the gap between germline ends came to 6 bases. The length of the CDR3 is 11 residues. Germline loops: CDR1 SNHLY, CDR2 FYNNEI. The CDR3 here is CASSEGATQYF. The CDR3 DNA is TGTGCCAGCAGTGAGGGAGCGACCCAGTACTTC.

The genes are TRBV4-2 and TRBJ1-4; TRBD1 agrees at 10 bases. The CDR3 covers 15 residues. V shed 0 bases and J 10 bases; nucleotides not matched to a gene: 5. CDR1 is LGHNA, CDR2 YNFKEQ, per germline. The CDR3 coding sequence is TGTGCCAGCAGCCAAGACGGGACAGGGGCCGGAAAACTGTTTTTT. This codes for CASSQDGTGAGKLFF.

This clone was detected a few times. The chain recombines TRBV4-1 with TRBJ1-4, with D tentatively TRBD1 (5 bases). CDR1 and CDR2 from the germline V gene are MGHRA and YSYEKL. The CDR3 has 19 residues. V lost 0 bases to trimming and J lost 2 bases, with 19 bases between them. The CDR3: CASSQDLGRVITTNEKLFF. The CDR3 DNA follows: TGCGCCAGCAGCCAAGATCTTGGCAGGGTGATAACGACTAATGAAAAACTGTTTTTT.

The chain links TRBV19 to TRBJ1-5; D might be TRBD1 (5 bases). CDR1 and CDR2 (germline): LNHDA, SQIVND (reference sequence). V was trimmed by 6 bases and J by 4 bases, leaving 19 bases between them. The CDR3 runs 16 residues. This chain's CDR3 is CASSHFPPSGNQPQHF. As DNA, the CDR3 is TGTGCCAGTAGCCATTTTCCCCCGTCAGGGAATCAGCCCCAGCATTTT.

The gene calls are TRBV7-2 and TRBJ2-7, with D possibly being TRBD1 (6 bases). The V and J ends lost 4 bases and 3 bases respectively, with 13 bases between them. The germline gives CDR1 SGHTA, CDR2 FQGNSA. This CDR3 is built from 14 residues. The CDR3 DNA reads as TGTGCCAGCAGCTCAATCCGGGACATCTACGAGCAGTACTTC. It codes for CASSSIRDIYEQYF.

The chain couples TRBV3-1 (or the pseudogene TRBV3-2) to TRBJ2-1, with 16 bases that match TRBD2. This CDR3 is 15 amino acids long. V lost 1 base to trimming and J lost 11 bases; unmatched junction nucleotides: 2. CDR1 is LGHDT and CDR2 is YNNKEL in the germline V gene (reference sequence). The CDR3: CASSQAGLAGGKQFF. In nucleotides, the CDR3 is TGTGCCAGCAGCCAAGCGGGACTAGCGGGAGGGAAGCAGTTCTTC.

This chain links TRBV5-1 with TRBJ1-2; D remains unclear. CDR1 SGHRS and CDR2 YFSETQ come from the germline V gene. V was trimmed by 0 bases and J by 8 bases, leaving 17 bases between them. CDR3 size: 15 residues. CDR3 loop: CASSLARGSLEGYTF. The CDR3 DNA reads TGCGCCAGCAGCTTGGCCCGGGGAAGTCTTGAAGGCTACACCTTC.

The DNA for the CDR3 is TGTGCCAGCAGTCGGACCGGGACCAAGAATCAGCCCCAGCATTTT. Its translation: CASSRTGTKNQPQHF. The chain links TRBV28 to TRBJ1-5, with D perhaps matching TRBD1 (5 bases). This CDR3 is 15 amino acids long. Germline V gene data show CDR1 as MDHEN and CDR2 as SYDVKM. Trimming shortened V by 5 bases and J by 4 bases, and 15 bases separated the two germline ends.

A word on this clone: This specimen includes other DNA sequences encoding the same CDR3. V usage is TRBV9 and J usage is TRBJ1-3; no firm D call. The CDR3 loop spans 15 amino acids. Germline-derived CDR1 and CDR2 are SGDLS and YYNGEE. V lost 4 bases and J 0 bases, leaving 11 bases between the germline ends. The CDR3 coding sequence is TGTGCCAGCAGCCGTGGTGGGAACTCTGGAAACACCATATATTTT. Its translation is CASSRGGNSGNTIYF.

In this sample, this clone turned up once. The chain uses TRBV19 and TRBJ2-2; TRBD2 is a possible D gene (5 bases). V lost 6 bases and J lost 2, with 10 bases in between. The CDR3 totals 14 residues. In germline, CDR1 is LNHDA, CDR2 SQIVND (reference sequence). The CDR3 DNA reads TGTGCCAGTAGGGCTAGCCGCAACACCGGGGAGCTGTTTTTT. Its protein product is CASRASRNTGELFF.

The chain recombines TRBV4-1 with TRBJ2-7; no clear D. The CDR3 loop spans 13 amino acids. Per the germline V gene, CDR1 is MGHRA and CDR2 is YSYEKL. V lost 6 bases and J 0 bases, leaving 9 bases between the germline ends. CDR3 protein: CASSPASSYEQYF. The CDR3 DNA is TGCGCCAGCAGTCCAGCGAGCTCCTACGAGCAGTACTTC.

This clone was seen at least ten times. The chain recombines TRBV9 with TRBJ2-5; possibly TRBD2 for D (5 bases). CDR1 and CDR2 (germline): SGDLS, YYNGEE. V was shortened by 2 bases and J by 2 bases, with 16 bases between the two germline ends. This CDR3 has 16 residues. For the CDR3, the DNA is TGTGCCAGCAGCGTGGTCGGGGTAGGGTCTCAAGAGACCCAGTACTTC. This translates into CASSVVGVGSQETQYF.

V usage is TRBV25-1 and J usage is TRBJ2-1, with TRBD1 matching 10 bases. Unmatched junction bases numbered 11, after V lost 6 bases and J lost 12 bases. The germline V gene has CDR1 MGHDK and CDR2 SYGVNS. The CDR3 is 14 amino acids. CDR3 region: CASRAGTGVSRQFF. Here the CDR3 DNA reads TGTGCCAGCAGGGCCGGGACAGGGGTTAGTAGGCAGTTCTTC.